The rows below give T cell receptor beta chains drawn from one sample of a study of CD4+ T cells in melanoma. Data came from immunoSEQ multiplex PCR; TCRdb stores just in-frame clones and leaves some out. This table has some 15,000 clones, approximately 83% appearing once. Sequencing was performed on cells from a culture (not recorded whether cultured in vitro). These receptors all stem from a human donor with melanoma. The CDR3 runs from the conserved cysteine through the conserved F or W. Fields, in order: D gene, J gene, V gene, clone size, CDR3 DNA, CDR3 protein. A D gene is named only where the DNA matches it firmly. Not every row has a clone size; where given, it reads once, few, many or a size class.

>NA|TRBJ1-2|TRBV5-6|NA
TGTGCCAGCAGCTCAGGGTACTATGGCTACACCTTC
CASSSGYYGYTF
>TRBD1|TRBJ1-1|TRBV9|once
TGTGCCAGCAGCGTATCCGGGACAGTTGGTACTGAAGCTTTCTTT
CASSVSGTVGTEAFF
>NA|TRBJ2-2|TRBV12-5|NA
TGTGCTAGTGGTTTGGTAGTCGGCGGGACCGGGGAGCTGTTTTTT
CASGLVVGGTGELFF
>TRBD1|TRBJ2-7|TRBV7-9|NA
TGTGCCAGCAGCGGGACAGGGCCGGGGGAGCAGTACTTC
CASSGTGPGEQYF
>NA|TRBJ1-6|TRBV7-9|NA
TGTGCCAGCAGCTTAGCTCTCGGGAGAAATTCACCCCTCCACTTT
CASSLALGRNSPLHF
>NA|TRBJ1-1|TRBV21-1|NA
TGTGCCAGCAGCGCCAAGAAAAGGGCTATCGGGGGTAGGGCTGAAGCTTTCTTT
CASSAKKRAIGGRAEAFF
>TRBD2|TRBJ2-3|TRBV11-2|NA
TGTGCCAGCAGCTTAAGCCCCGGACTAGCGTTAGATACGCAGTATTTT
CASSLSPGLALDTQYF
>NA|TRBJ2-3|TRBV12-5|NA
TGTGCTAGTGGTTTGCACACACCGGGTGTGTGGGGTAGCACAGATACGCAGTATTTT
CASGLHTPGVWGSTDTQYF
>TRBD2|TRBJ2-7|TRBV7-3|NA
TGTGCCAGCAGCGTCAGTAGCGGGGGGGATAACTACGAGCAGTACTTC
CASSVSSGGDNYEQYF
>TRBD1|TRBJ2-1|TRBV7-8|NA
TGTGCCAGCAGCCCCTATGGACAGGGTAACAATGAGCAGTTCTTC
CASSPYGQGNNEQFF
>TRBD1|TRBJ2-6|TRBV30|few
TGTGCCTGGAGTCGGGACAGGTCATCCTCTGGGGCCAACGTCCTGACTTTC
CAWSRDRSSSGANVLTF
>NA|TRBJ1-4|TRBV5-1|NA
TGCGCCAGCGCCGGAACCGGGTCGAGTTATGAAAAACTGTTTTTT
CASAGTGSSYEKLFF
>NA|TRBJ2-3|TRBV6-1|few
TGTGCCAGCAGCTACACAGGGTACACAGATACGCAGTATTTT
CASSYTGYTDTQYF
>NA|TRBJ1-1|TRBV19|NA
TGTGCCAGTAGTTGGCGGGACACCGGAGGGATATGGTCCACTGAAGCTTTCTTT
CASSWRDTGGIWSTEAFF
>TRBD1|TRBJ1-1|TRBV12-5|NA
TGTGCTAGTGGTTTGGTACTGGTCCTTGGGACAGGGGACACTGAAGCTTTCTTT
CASGLVLVLGTGDTEAFF
>TRBD2|TRBJ2-1|TRBV4-1|NA
TGCGCCAGCAGCCAAGATTGGCTAGCGGGGGAGTCTGGCAATGAGCAGTTCTTC
CASSQDWLAGESGNEQFF
>TRBD1|TRBJ2-7|TRBV7-2|NA
TGTGCCAGCAGCTTTAGGGACAGGGGACGCGAGCAGTACTTC
CASSFRDRGREQYF
>TRBD2|TRBJ2-5|TRBV4-1|NA
TGCGCCAGCAGCCATCGGACTAGCGGGGGGGCCGGGGAGACCCAGTACTTC
CASSHRTSGGAGETQYF
>TRBD1|TRBJ1-2|TRBV6-1|NA
TGTGCCAGCAATACAGGGGGCACGCACTATGGCTACACCTTC
CASNTGGTHYGYTF
>NA|TRBJ1-1|TRBV6-5|few
TGTGCCAGCAGAAAGCCGGGACTGATAGCTGAAGCTTTCTTT
CASRKPGLIAEAFF
>TRBD1|TRBJ1-5|TRBV10-2|NA
TGCGCCAGCACGGACAGGGCGAGCGGTCAGCCCCAGCATTTT
CASTDRASGQPQHF
>NA|TRBJ1-1|TRBV7-8|NA
TGTGCCAGCAGCTTACATAGTCGACCCGGGGCTTTCTTT
CASSLHSRPGAFF
>NA|TRBJ2-7|TRBV4-2|NA
TGTGCCAGCAGCCAAGATACTATTTTAGCGCGGCGGGAGCAGTACTTC
CASSQDTILARREQYF
>TRBD2|TRBJ2-5|TRBV5-4|NA
TGTGCCAGCAGCTTCCGGGACTACAAAGAGACCCAGTACTTC
CASSFRDYKETQYF
>NA|TRBJ2-1|TRBV5-1|NA
TGCGCCAGCAGCAACCTCTTGGTCTATGAGCAGTTCTTC
CASSNLLVYEQFF
>TRBD1|TRBJ1-5|TRBV19|NA
TGTGCCAGTAGTCCTCGAAGGGACAGGGGTCGAAGTGGCAATCAGCCCCAGCATTTT
CASSPRRDRGRSGNQPQHF
>NA|TRBJ1-2|TRBV2|NA
TGTGCCAGCAGTGTTCAGGGGAACTATGGCTACACCTTC
CASSVQGNYGYTF
>TRBD1|TRBJ1-2|TRBV29-1|NA
TGCAGCGTTGAAAAGGGACAGAGGGGCTACACCTTC
CSVEKGQRGYTF
>NA|TRBJ1-2|TRBV7-3|NA
TGTGCCAGCAGTCCGTACGGGCAGGGTGACTATGGCTACACCTTC
CASSPYGQGDYGYTF
>TRBD1|TRBJ1-2|TRBV5-4|NA
TGTGCCAGCACCTTTTCCGGACAGGGACGCTATGGCTACACCTTC
CASTFSGQGRYGYTF
>TRBD1|TRBJ2-2|TRBV7-9|NA
TGTGCCAGCAGCTCTTCCGGGACAGGGGGGACCGGGGAGCTGTTTTTT
CASSSSGTGGTGELFF
>NA|TRBJ1-6|TRBV30|NA
TGTGCCTGGAGTTGGACACGAACGAGCTCCTATAATTCACCCCTCCACTTT
CAWSWTRTSSYNSPLHF
>NA|TRBJ2-7|TRBV5-1|few
TGCGCCAGCAGCTTGCAAAATAGCGAGGACGAGCAGTACTTC
CASSLQNSEDEQYF
>NA|TRBJ2-3|TRBV9|NA
TGTGCCAGCAGCCCCCGGACTAATCTCGCGGATACGCAGTATTTT
CASSPRTNLADTQYF
>NA|TRBJ1-2|TRBV6-5|NA
TGTGCCAGCAGTAAGGGATTGGCTGGCTACACCTTC
CASSKGLAGYTF
>TRBD2|TRBJ2-3|TRBV7-9|NA
TGTGCCAGCAGCTTTCGCGGGAGGCGGGCGGATACGCAGTATTTT
CASSFRGRRADTQYF
>NA|TRBJ2-7|TRBV5-1|NA
TGCGCCAGCAGCCGTCAGGAGGGAGAGCAGTACTTC
CASSRQEGEQYF
>NA|TRBJ2-5|TRBV30|few
TGTGCCTGGAGTGTCAGGGACATATGGGTCCAAGAGACCCAGTACTTC
CAWSVRDIWVQETQYF
>TRBD1|TRBJ1-6|TRBV10-3|NA
TGTGCCATCAGTGACCCGACAGGGCTCAACTCACCCCTCCACTTT
CAISDPTGLNSPLHF
>NA|TRBJ1-1|TRBV5-6|NA
TGTGCCAGCAGCTTGCGGTGGAACACTGAAGCTTTCTTT
CASSLRWNTEAFF
>NA|TRBJ2-5|TRBV5-1|NA
TGCGCCAGCAGCTTGGCATCCCAAGAGACCCAGTACTTC
CASSLASQETQYF
>NA|TRBJ2-5|TRBV5-1|NA
TGCGCCAGCAGCGAACGTCAAGGGGTACGGGGTGAGACCCAGTACTTC
CASSERQGVRGETQYF
>NA|TRBJ1-5|TRBV2|few
TGTGCCAGCAGTGAAACAGTGAATCAGCCCCAGCATTTT
CASSETVNQPQHF
>NA|TRBJ2-5|TRBV7-2|NA
TGTGCCAGCAGCCCCCCCGTGGGGGAGACCCAGTACTTC
CASSPPVGETQYF
>NA|TRBJ2-1|TRBV7-3|NA
TGTGCCAGCAGTTCAAGGGGGGGGAATGAGCAGTTCTTC
CASSSRGGNEQFF
>NA|TRBJ1-2|TRBV20-1|NA
TGCAGTGCAGGGGAGCCGTATGGCTACACCTTC
CSAGEPYGYTF
>TRBD2|TRBJ2-7|TRBV2|NA
TGTGCCAGCAGTGGGGGACTAGTCTACGAGCAGTACTTC
CASSGGLVYEQYF
>NA|TRBJ2-7|TRBV6-6|NA
TGTGCCAGCAGTTACGACCGACAGACCTACGAGCAGTACTTC
CASSYDRQTYEQYF
>NA|TRBJ2-7|TRBV7-8|NA
TGTGCCAGCAGCCCGCGACAGGGAGGCCCCTACGAGCAGTACTTC
CASSPRQGGPYEQYF
>TRBD1|TRBJ1-2|TRBV6-4|once
TGTGCCAGCAGTGACACCGGGACAGGAAACTATGGCTACACCTTC
CASSDTGTGNYGYTF
>NA|TRBJ2-3|TRBV18|NA
TGTGCCAGCTCACCACGGGCAGGGAGTCCAGATACGCAGTATTTT
CASSPRAGSPDTQYF
>NA|TRBJ1-5|TRBV4-1|NA
TGCGCCAGCAGCCTCCGGACGGGGATTTCGGGCCAACAGCCCCAGCATTTT
CASSLRTGISGQQPQHF
>NA|TRBJ1-2|TRBV9|once
TGTGCCAGCAGCGAGGGGAGCTATGGCTACACCTTC
CASSEGSYGYTF
>TRBD2|TRBJ2-2|TRBV4-2|once
TGTGCCAGCAGCCAGCTAGGGCGCGGGGGAGGAGGCACCGGGGAGCTGTTTTTT
CASSQLGRGGGGTGELFF
>NA|TRBJ1-3|TRBV5-1|NA
TGCGCCAGCAGCTTTGGACACTTAGGCAGCTCTGGAAACACCATATATTTT
CASSFGHLGSSGNTIYF